A single sample gave rise to the 22 T cell receptor beta chains below, sequenced in a study of response to subunit inactivated influenza vaccine (dated by TCRdb to the late 2010s). Libraries came from RT-PCR. The instrument given in TCRdb is Illumina HiSeq 2500. TCRdb passed the public sequencing reads through fastp at Q25 and MiXCR, retaining productive beta sequences. CDR3 protein sequences are deduplicated, and each keeps its most common genes and DNA. This sample lists hundreds of thousands of distinct CDR3 sequences; 12% to 15% were detected once. Less than 8.5% of the sample lies in the top ten. Sample: PBMCs from blood, taken around 15 days before vaccination. These receptor sequences come from a man in his forties or fifties who received an inactivated influenza vaccine. Donor details come from another sample of the same person, matched by shared clones.

This clonotype turned up a few times. This rearrangement joins TRBV24-1 to TRBJ2-1; no definite D call. From germline, CDR1 is KGHDR and CDR2 SFDVKD. The CDR3 has 13 amino acids. The germline V and J ends were trimmed by 1 base and 4 bases, with 4 bases remaining between them. The CDR3 region is CATSDFGYNEQFF. Here the CDR3 DNA reads TGTGCCACCAGTGATTTTGGGTACAATGAGCAGTTCTTC.

This clonotype was counted many times. This chain connects TRBV7-2 to TRBJ2-5; D gene unclear. CDR1 is SGHTA and CDR2 is FQGNSA in the germline V gene. The V gene lost 7 bases and the J gene lost 5 bases, with 11 bases spanning the gap. The CDR3 length is 12 residues. CDR3 DNA: TGTGCCAGCACGAATCCTAGGGAGACCCAGTACTTC. This translates into CASTNPRETQYF.

Ten or more counts support this clonotype. V gene TRBV28 combines with J gene TRBJ2-7; TRBD1 matches 9 bases. Germline-derived CDR1 and CDR2 are MDHEN and SYDVKM. The CDR3 has 14 amino acids. J lost 7 bases, V lost 4 bases, and 8 bases had no gene match. CDR3 residues: CASSSIFGTGEQYF. The CDR3 nucleotides are TGTGCCAGCAGTTCTATTTTCGGGACAGGGGAGCAGTACTTC. The complete variable domain, with remaining parts taken from reference TRBV28 and TRBJ2-7, reads DVKVTQSSRYLVKRTGEKVFLECVQDMDHENMFWYRQDPGLGLRLIYFSYDVKMKEKGDIPEGYSVSREKKERFSLILESASTNQTSMYLCASSSIFGTGEQYFGPGTRLTVT.

In its sample, this clonotype was seen a few times. This sequence joins TRBV27 and TRBJ1-1, with D tentatively TRBD1 (5 bases). V shed 6 bases and J shed 4 bases, with 15 bases lying between them. Germline assignment: CDR1 MNHEY and CDR2 SMNVEV (reference sequence). CDR3 length: 14 amino acids. CDR3 nucleotides: TGTGCCAGCAGACCCCTGGGGGGGGGCACTGAAGCTTTCTTT. Its protein product is CASRPLGGGTEAFF.

This clonotype came up many times. The CDR3 DNA sequence: TGTGCCAGCAGCCAGGACAGGGGTGCTAATTCACCCCTCCACTTT. This translates into CASSQDRGANSPLHF. The chain has TRBV16 and TRBJ1-6, with 9 bases matching TRBD1. Germline CDR1 KGHSY, CDR2 FQNENV. The CDR3 runs 15 residues. J lost 6 bases, V lost 3 bases, and 3 bases had no gene match. The whole variable domain, remainder taken from reference TRBV16 and TRBJ1-6, is GEEVAQTPKHLVRGEGQKAKLYCAPIKGHSYVFWYQQVLKNEFKFLISFQNENVFDETGMPKERFSAKCLPNSPCSLEIQATKLEDSAVYFCASSQDRGANSPLHFGNGTRLTVT.

This chain links TRBV2 with TRBJ2-7, with 8 bases matching TRBD1. Germline-derived CDR1 and CDR2 are SNHLY and FYNNEI. The ends lost 6 bases at V and 6 bases at J; junction bases unmatched: 4. The CDR3 loop spans 12 amino acids. The CDR3 region is CASSGTGGEQYF. The CDR3 region has the DNA TGTGCCAGCAGCGGTACAGGGGGCGAGCAGTACTTC. Full variable domain (remainder filled in from reference TRBV2 and TRBJ2-7): EPEVTQTPSHQVTQMGQEVILRCVPISNHLYFYWYRQILGQKVEFLVSFYNNEISEKSEIFDDQFSVERPDGSNFTLKIRSTKLEDSAMYFCASSGTGGEQYFGPGTRLTVT.

CDR3 in amino acids: CASSLWRPLSGELNEQFF. The CDR3, as DNA: TGTGCCAGCAGTTTATGGAGGCCCCTTAGCGGGGAGCTTAATGAGCAGTTCTTC. The rearrangement uses TRBV28 and TRBJ2-1; 8 nucleotides match TRBD2. This CDR3 comprises 18 residues. After removal of 0 bases from V and 7 bases from J, the junction contained 14 bases not matched to a gene. Germline V gene data show CDR1 as MDHEN and CDR2 as SYDVKM.

This clonotype occurred a few times. CDR3 amino acids: CASSSNTAGELFF. Written as DNA, the CDR3 is TGTGCCAGCAGTTCAAACACCGCCGGGGAGCTGTTTTTT. J is TRBJ2-2 and V is TRBV27; no firm D call. The ends were cut back, 4 bases at V and 6 bases at J, with 9 bases in the middle. The CDR3 loop spans 13 amino acids. Germline-derived CDR1 and CDR2 are MNHEY and SMNVEV (reference sequence).

The table lists this clonotype with a few counts. The genes are TRBV12-3 or TRBV12-4 and TRBJ2-5; weak D call: TRBD2 (5 bases). The V and J ends lost 7 bases and 7 bases respectively, with 13 bases between them. The CDR3 is 12 amino acids. The DNA of the CDR3 is TGTGCCAGCAAAGGGAGTCTCGGGACCCAGTACTTC. Protein product: CASKGSLGTQYF.

This clonotype was counted ten times or more. The rearrangement uses TRBV12-3 or TRBV12-4 and TRBJ1-1; D ambiguous. CDR3 length equals 14 residues. Trimming took off 3 bases at V and 3 bases at J, with 11 bases between the two ends. CDR3 sequence: CASSLAGWDTEAFF. The DNA for the CDR3 is TGTGCCAGCAGTTTGGCGGGGTGGGACACTGAAGCTTTCTTT.

This clonotype was counted between two and nine times. J is TRBJ2-4 and V is TRBV6-2 or TRBV6-3, with D unclear. The V gene's germline CDR1 is MNHEY and CDR2 SVGEGT. The V end lost 6 bases, the J end lost 0 bases, and 12 bases lay between the germline ends. This CDR3 has 15 residues. CDR3 in amino acids: CASSPPELAKNIQYF. The CDR3 nucleotides are TGTGCCAGCAGCCCACCCGAACTAGCCAAAAACATTCAGTACTTC.

CDR3 sequence reads: CASSLDKWREGLTETQYF. DNA for the CDR3: TGTGCCAGCAGCTTAGATAAGTGGAGGGAGGGCCTTACAGAGACCCAGTACTTC. This sequence joins TRBV11-2 and TRBJ2-5; TRBD2 aligns across 7 bases. Germline assignment: CDR1 SGHAT and CDR2 FQNNGV. Trimming removed 0 bases from V and 4 bases from J; junction bases left unmatched: 14. The CDR3 spans 18 residues.

This clonotype was counted only a few times. The V gene is TRBV4-1, the J gene TRBJ1-2; D is ambiguous. The CDR3 covers 13 residues. The V and J ends lost 1 base and 4 bases respectively, with 7 bases between them. CDR1 MGHRA and CDR2 YSYEKL come from the germline V gene. The CDR3 loop is CASSQVYSYGYTF. CDR3 coding DNA: TGCGCCAGCAGCCAAGTTTATAGCTATGGCTACACCTTC.

The chain carries TRBV29-1 and TRBJ2-1; TRBD2 matches 8 bases. CDR3 length equals 14 residues. Trimming removed 4 bases from V and 1 base from J; junction bases left unmatched: 3. Germline values: CDR1 SQVTM, CDR2 ANQGSEA. This chain's CDR3 is CSVGKRGSYNEQFF. The DNA of the CDR3 is TGCAGCGTTGGTAAGCGGGGGTCCTACAATGAGCAGTTCTTC.

The chain carries TRBV7-9 and TRBJ1-3; D may be TRBD1 (5 bases). The CDR3 is 15 amino acids. Germline V gives CDR1 SEHNR, CDR2 FQNEAQ (reference sequence). V was trimmed by 5 bases and J by 4 bases, leaving 15 bases between them. CDR3 loop: CASSLGDVGGNTIYF. The DNA for the CDR3 is TGTGCCAGCAGCCTAGGGGACGTCGGGGGAAACACCATATATTTT.

This clonotype was seen at least ten times. The V and J genes are TRBV7-2 and TRBJ2-4; D gene ambiguous. CDR3 size: 16 residues. Trimming took 2 bases from V and 0 from J, leaving 11 bases between them. CDR1 is SGHTA and CDR2 is FQGNSA in the germline V gene. DNA of the CDR3: TGTGCCAGCAGCTTATCGGGTCCAGTAGCCAAAAACATTCAGTACTTC. It codes for CASSLSGPVAKNIQYF.

This chain connects TRBV28 to TRBJ2-3, with 10 bases fitting TRBD2. Unmatched junction bases numbered 12, after V lost 8 bases and J lost 1 base. The CDR3 runs to 17 residues. Per the germline V gene, CDR1 is MDHEN and CDR2 is SYDVKM. The CDR3 coding sequence is TGTGCCAGCCTTCTAGCGGGAGTCGCGGTCGGCACAGATACGCAGTATTTT. It is translated as CASLLAGVAVGTDTQYF.

This clonotype was detected only a few times. The gene calls are TRBV29-1 and TRBJ2-3; a weak D match, TRBD2 (5 bases). Germline V gene data show CDR1 as SQVTM and CDR2 as ANQGSEA. CDR3 size: 13 residues. V lost 3 bases, J lost 4 bases, and 11 bases lay in between. The CDR3 sequence is CSVEDLDSDTQYF. The DNA of the CDR3 is TGCAGCGTTGAGGATCTGGACTCAGATACGCAGTATTTT.

This chain joins TRBV12-3 or TRBV12-4 and TRBJ2-7; D may be TRBD1 (7 bases). The CDR3 extends over 16 amino acids. With 6 bases removed from V and 0 bases from J, the gap between germline ends came to 18 bases. CDR3 sequence reads: CASRQGGLINSYEQYF. CDR3 nucleotides: TGTGCCAGCAGGCAGGGGGGCTTAATCAACTCCTACGAGCAGTACTTC.

This clonotype was recorded many times. The CDR3 spells CASSPLHQTGADTQYF. CDR3 nucleotides: TGTGCCAGCAGTCCTTTACACCAGACAGGGGCAGATACGCAGTATTTT. J is TRBJ2-3 and V is TRBV28; 8 nucleotides align to TRBD1. Unmatched junction bases numbered 11, after V lost 5 bases and J lost 4 bases. CDR1 MDHEN and CDR2 SYDVKM come from the germline V gene. There are 16 residues in the CDR3.

This clonotype has a handful of counts. The chain couples TRBV6-2 or TRBV6-3 to TRBJ2-7, with TRBD2 matching 7 bases. Germline assignment: CDR1 MNHEY and CDR2 SVGEGT. Losses at the gene ends were 6 bases for V and 2 bases for J; bases not matched to a gene: 13. The CDR3 is 16 residues long. CDR3 sequence: CASRPGTTLLAYEQYF. Written as DNA, the CDR3 is TGTGCCAGCAGGCCCGGGACTACCCTTTTGGCCTACGAGCAGTACTTC.

The gene calls are TRBV20-1 and TRBJ2-1; 12 bases map to TRBD2. This CDR3 is built from 14 residues. J was trimmed by 6 bases and V by 4 bases; bases with no gene match: 4. CDR1 is DFQATT, CDR2 SNEGSKA, per germline (reference sequence). CDR3 bases: TGCAGTGCTATGACTAGCGGGAGAATCAATGAGCAGTTCTTC. Translating it yields CSAMTSGRINEQFF.